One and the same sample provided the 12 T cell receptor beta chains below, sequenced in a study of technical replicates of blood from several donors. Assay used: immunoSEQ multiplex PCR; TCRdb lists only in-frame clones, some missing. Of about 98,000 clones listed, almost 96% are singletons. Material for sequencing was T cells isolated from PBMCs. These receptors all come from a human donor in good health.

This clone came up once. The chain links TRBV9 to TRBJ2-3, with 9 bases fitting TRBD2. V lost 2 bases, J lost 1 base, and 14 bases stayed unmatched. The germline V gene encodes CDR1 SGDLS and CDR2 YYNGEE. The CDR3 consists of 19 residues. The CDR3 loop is CASSVGGFFSGGRTDTQYF. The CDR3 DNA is TGTGCCAGCAGCGTGGGCGGGTTTTTTAGCGGGGGACGCACAGATACGCAGTATTTT.

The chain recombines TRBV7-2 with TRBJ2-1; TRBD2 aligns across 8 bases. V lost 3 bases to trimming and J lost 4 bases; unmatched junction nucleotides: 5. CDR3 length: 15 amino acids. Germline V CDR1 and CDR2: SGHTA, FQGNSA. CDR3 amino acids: CASSFQTGGYNEQFF. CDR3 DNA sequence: TGTGCCAGCAGCTTTCAGACGGGAGGGTACAATGAGCAGTTCTTC.

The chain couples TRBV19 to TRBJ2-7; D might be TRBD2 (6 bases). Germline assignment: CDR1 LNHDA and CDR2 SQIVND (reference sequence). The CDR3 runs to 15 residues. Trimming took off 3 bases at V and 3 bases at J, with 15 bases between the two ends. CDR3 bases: TGTGCCAGTAGTATTGGGGACTCGCGAAGCTACGAGCAGTACTTC. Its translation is CASSIGDSRSYEQYF.

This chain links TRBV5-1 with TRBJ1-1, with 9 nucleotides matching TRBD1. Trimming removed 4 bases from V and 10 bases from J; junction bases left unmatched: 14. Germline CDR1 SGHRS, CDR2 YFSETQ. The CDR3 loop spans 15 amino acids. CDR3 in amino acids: CASSPQLGQGSGAFF. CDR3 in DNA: TGCGCCAGCAGCCCGCAGCTTGGACAGGGGTCCGGAGCTTTCTTT.

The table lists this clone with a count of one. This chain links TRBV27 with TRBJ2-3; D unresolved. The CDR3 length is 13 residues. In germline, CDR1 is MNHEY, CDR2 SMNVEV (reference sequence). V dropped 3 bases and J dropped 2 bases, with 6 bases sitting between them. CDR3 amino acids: CASSLSTTDTQYF. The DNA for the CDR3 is TGTGCCAGCAGTTTGAGTACCACAGATACGCAGTATTTT.

CDR3 DNA: TGTGCCAGCAGTGAATATGGGGGGAGCAATTCACCCCTCCACTTT. Translating gives CASSEYGGSNSPLHF. The genes are TRBV25-1 and TRBJ1-6; tentatively, D is TRBD1 (5 bases). The CDR3 is 15 amino acids. Germline V gene data show CDR1 as MGHDK and CDR2 as SYGVNS. The V end was cut by 0 bases, the J end by 7 bases, with 10 bases between.

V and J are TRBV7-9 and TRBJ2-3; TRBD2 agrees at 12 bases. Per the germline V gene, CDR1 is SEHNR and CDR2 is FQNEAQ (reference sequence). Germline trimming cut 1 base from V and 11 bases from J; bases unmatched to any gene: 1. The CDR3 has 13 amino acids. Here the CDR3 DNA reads TGTGCCAGCAGCTTAGGGACTAGCGGGATGCAGTATTTT. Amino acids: CASSLGTSGMQYF.

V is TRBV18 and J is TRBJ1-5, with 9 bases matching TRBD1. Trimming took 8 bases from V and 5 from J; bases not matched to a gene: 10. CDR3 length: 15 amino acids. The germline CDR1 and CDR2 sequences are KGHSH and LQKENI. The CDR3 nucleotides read TGTGCCAGCGCCCCCCTCGGGACAGGGCATCAGCCCCAGCATTTT. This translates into CASAPLGTGHQPQHF.

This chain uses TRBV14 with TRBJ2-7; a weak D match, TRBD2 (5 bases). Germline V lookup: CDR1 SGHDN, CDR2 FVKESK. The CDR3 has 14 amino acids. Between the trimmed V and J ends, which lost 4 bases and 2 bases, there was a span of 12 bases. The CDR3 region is CASSPPGDTYEQYF. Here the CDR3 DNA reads TGTGCCAGCAGCCCACCCGGGGATACCTACGAGCAGTACTTC.

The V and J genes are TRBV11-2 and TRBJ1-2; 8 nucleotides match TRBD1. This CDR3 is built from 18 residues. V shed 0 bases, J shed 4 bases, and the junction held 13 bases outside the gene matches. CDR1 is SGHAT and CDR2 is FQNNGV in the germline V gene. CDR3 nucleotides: TGTGCCAGCAGCTTAGAGCCCCGGACAGGGCCGGATCTCTATGGCTACACCTTC. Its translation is CASSLEPRTGPDLYGYTF.

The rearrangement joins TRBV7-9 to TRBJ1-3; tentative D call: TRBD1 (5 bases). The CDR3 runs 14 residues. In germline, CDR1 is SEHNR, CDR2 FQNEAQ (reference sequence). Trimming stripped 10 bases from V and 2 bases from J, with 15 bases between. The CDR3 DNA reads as TGTGCCACCGTTAAACAGGTGACTGGAAACACCATATATTTT. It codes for CATVKQVTGNTIYF.

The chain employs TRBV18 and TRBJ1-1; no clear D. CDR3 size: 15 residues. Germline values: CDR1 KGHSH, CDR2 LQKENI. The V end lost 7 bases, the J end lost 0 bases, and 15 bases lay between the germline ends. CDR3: CASLDTHLMNTEAFF. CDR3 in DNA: TGTGCCAGCTTAGACACCCACCTCATGAACACTGAAGCTTTCTTT.